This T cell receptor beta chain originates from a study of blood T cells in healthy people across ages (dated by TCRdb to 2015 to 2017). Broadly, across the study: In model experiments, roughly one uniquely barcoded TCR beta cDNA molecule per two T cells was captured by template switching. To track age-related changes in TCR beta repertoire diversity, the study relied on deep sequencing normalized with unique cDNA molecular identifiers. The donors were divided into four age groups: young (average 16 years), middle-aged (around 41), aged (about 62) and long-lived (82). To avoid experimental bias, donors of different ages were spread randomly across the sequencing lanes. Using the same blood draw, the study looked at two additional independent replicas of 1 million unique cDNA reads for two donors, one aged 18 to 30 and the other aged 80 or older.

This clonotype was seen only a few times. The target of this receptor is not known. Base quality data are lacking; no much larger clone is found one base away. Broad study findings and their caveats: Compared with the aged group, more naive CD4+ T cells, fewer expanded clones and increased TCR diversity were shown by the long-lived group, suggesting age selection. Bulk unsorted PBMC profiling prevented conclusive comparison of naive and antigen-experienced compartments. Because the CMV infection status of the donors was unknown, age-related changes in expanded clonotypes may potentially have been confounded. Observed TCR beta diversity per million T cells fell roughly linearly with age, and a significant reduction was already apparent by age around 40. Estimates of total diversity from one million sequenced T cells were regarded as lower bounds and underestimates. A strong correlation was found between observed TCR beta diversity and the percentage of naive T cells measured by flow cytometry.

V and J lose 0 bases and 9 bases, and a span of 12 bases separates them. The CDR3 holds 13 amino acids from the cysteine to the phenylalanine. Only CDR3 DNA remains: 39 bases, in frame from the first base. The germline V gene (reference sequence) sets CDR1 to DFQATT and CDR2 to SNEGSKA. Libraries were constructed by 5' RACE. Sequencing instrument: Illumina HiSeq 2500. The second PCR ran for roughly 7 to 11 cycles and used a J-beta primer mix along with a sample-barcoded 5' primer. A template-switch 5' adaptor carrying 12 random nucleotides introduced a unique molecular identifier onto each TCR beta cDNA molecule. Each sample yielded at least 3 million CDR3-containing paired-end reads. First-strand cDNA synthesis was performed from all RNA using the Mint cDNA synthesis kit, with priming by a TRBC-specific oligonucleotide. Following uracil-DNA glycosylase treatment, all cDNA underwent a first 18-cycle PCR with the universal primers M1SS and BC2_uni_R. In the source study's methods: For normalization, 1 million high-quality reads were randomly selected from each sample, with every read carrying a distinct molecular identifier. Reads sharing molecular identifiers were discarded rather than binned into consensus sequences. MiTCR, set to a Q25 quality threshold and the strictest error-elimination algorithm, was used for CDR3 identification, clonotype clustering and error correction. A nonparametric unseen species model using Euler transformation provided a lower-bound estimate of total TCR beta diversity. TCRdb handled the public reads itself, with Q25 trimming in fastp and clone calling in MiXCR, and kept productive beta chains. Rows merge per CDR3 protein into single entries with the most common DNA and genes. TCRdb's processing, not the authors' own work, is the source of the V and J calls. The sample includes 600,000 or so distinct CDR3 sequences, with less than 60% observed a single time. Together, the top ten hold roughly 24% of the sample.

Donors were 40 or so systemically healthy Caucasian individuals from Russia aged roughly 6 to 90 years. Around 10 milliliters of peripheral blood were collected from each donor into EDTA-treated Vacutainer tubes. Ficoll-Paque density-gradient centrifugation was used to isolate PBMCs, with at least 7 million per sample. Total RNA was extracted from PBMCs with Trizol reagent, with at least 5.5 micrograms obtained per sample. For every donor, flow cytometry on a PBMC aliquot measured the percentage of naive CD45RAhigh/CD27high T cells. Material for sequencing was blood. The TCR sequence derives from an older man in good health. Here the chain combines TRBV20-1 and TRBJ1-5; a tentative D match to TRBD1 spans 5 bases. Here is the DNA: TGCAGTGCTAGAGATCCGGGGGGTTCGCCCCAGCATTTT. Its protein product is CSARDPGGSPQHF.